Listed below are T cell receptor beta chains from one sample, sequenced in a study of prognosis after radiotherapy for stage I lung cancer. TCRdb fed the multiplex PCR reads into MiXCR, producing one record per CDR3 protein. The data show some 25,000 distinct CDR3 sequences, with around 36% seen just once and approximately 67% held by the top ten. Sequences were derived from PBMCs, sampled before or after stereotactic body radiation therapy (not recorded which). Receptors originate from a donor aged 50 or older with non-small cell lung cancer. The CDR3 runs from the conserved cysteine through the conserved F or W. A D gene is named only where the DNA matches it firmly. Size is omitted from some rows. Given values are once, few, many or a class for expanded clones.

d_gene,v_gene,abundance,j_gene,CDR3aa,CDR3nt
TRBD1,TRBV20-1,many,TRBJ1-4,CSPTGTGEKLFF,TGCAGTCCGACAGGGACAGGTGAAAAACTGTTTTTT
NA,TRBV7-8,many,TRBJ2-7,CASSLRATTYEQYF,TGTGCCAGCAGCTTACGGGCTACAACCTACGAGCAGTACTTC
TRBD2,TRBV4-1,NA,TRBJ2-2,CASSQDASGSVTGELFF,TGCGCCAGCAGCCAAGATGCTAGCGGGAGTGTAACCGGGGAGCTGTTTTTT
NA,TRBV5-1,many,TRBJ1-3,CASSLDPGFSGNTIYF,TGCGCCAGCAGCTTGGACCCGGGATTCTCTGGAAACACCATATATTTT
TRBD2,TRBV19,many,TRBJ2-7,CASSIGTYSGRARYEQYF,TGTGCCAGTAGTATAGGGACCTATAGCGGGAGGGCCCGCTACGAGCAGTACTTC
NA,TRBV6-5,many,TRBJ1-2,CASSYSRTRGLNYGYTF,TGTGCCAGCAGTTACTCACGGACCAGGGGCCTTAACTATGGCTACACCTTC
TRBD1,TRBV19,many,TRBJ1-1,CASSGGQGVRDTEAFF,TGTGCCAGTAGTGGGGGACAGGGGGTGAGAGACACTGAAGCTTTCTTT
TRBD1,TRBV6-1,many,TRBJ1-1,CASSNRGGEAFF,TGTGCCAGCAGCAACAGGGGAGGTGAGGCTTTCTTT
TRBD1,TRBV19,NA,TRBJ1-5,CASSIASTGGQPQHF,TGTGCCAGTAGTATAGCCTCGACAGGGGGTCAGCCCCAGCATTTT
NA,TRBV3-2,many,TRBJ2-2,CASSQDIGGIGTGELFF,TGTGCCAGCAGCCAAGATATTGGCGGGATCGGCACCGGGGAGCTGTTTTTT
TRBD1,TRBV12-3/TRBV12-4,NA,TRBJ1-3,CASLRGGTGGNTIYF,TGTGCCAGCCTTAGGGGGGGGACAGGGGGAAACACCATATATTTT
NA,TRBV18,many,TRBJ2-5,CASSPSETQYF,TGTGCCAGCTCACCATCAGAGACCCAGTACTTC
TRBD2,TRBV2,many,TRBJ2-5,CASSLAGETQYF,TGTGCCAGCAGCTTAGCGGGGGAGACCCAGTACTTC
NA,TRBV7-2,many,TRBJ1-2,CASSLNRVGGYTF,TGTGCCAGCAGCTTAAATCGCGTGGGTGGCTACACCTTC
TRBD1,TRBV20-1,many,TRBJ1-1,CSAQPTSDRGGTEAFF,TGCAGTGCTCAACCCACCTCCGACAGGGGGGGGACTGAAGCTTTCTTT
NA,TRBV11-3,NA,TRBJ2-7,CASSLAGAFYEQYF,TGTGCCAGCAGCTTGGCGGGGGCTTTCTACGAGCAGTACTTC
NA,TRBV19,many,TRBJ1-5,CASSQYDGNQPQHF,TGTGCCAGTAGTCAGTATGATGGAAATCAGCCCCAGCATTTT
NA,TRBV6-2/TRBV6-3,many,TRBJ2-7,CASSYGLKSSSYEQYF,TGTGCCAGCAGTTACGGTTTGAAGTCTTCCTCCTACGAGCAGTACTTC
NA,TRBV7-6,NA,TRBJ2-3,CASSLFTGPRMVYF,TGTGCCAGCAGCTTATTTACCGGGCCTAGGATGGTGTATTTT
NA,TRBV18,many,TRBJ1-5,CASSLEGLDNQPQHF,TGTGCCAGCTCACTTGAGGGTCTAGACAATCAGCCCCAGCATTTT
TRBD2,TRBV12-3/TRBV12-4,many,TRBJ2-5,CASSFGTRLQETQYF,TGTGCCAGCAGTTTCGGGACTAGACTCCAAGAGACCCAGTACTTC
TRBD1,TRBV2,many,TRBJ2-1,CASTQTQGANEQFF,TGTGCCAGCACTCAAACCCAGGGGGCGAATGAGCAGTTCTTC
NA,TRBV9,NA,TRBJ1-5,CASVDGGSQPQHF,TGTGCCAGCGTAGATGGCGGTAGCCAGCCCCAGCATTTT
NA,TRBV25-1,many,TRBJ1-4,CASSPPGRNNEKLFF,TGTGCCAGCAGCCCCCCCGGGCGGAATAATGAAAAACTGTTTTTT
NA,TRBV27,NA,TRBJ2-3,CASRGRTSSTDTQYF,TGTGCCAGCAGAGGACGGACTTCTAGCACAGATACGCAGTATTTT
NA,TRBV6-2/TRBV6-3,NA,TRBJ2-1,CASSYGVSKHNEQFF,TGTGCCAGCAGTTACGGGGTCTCAAAACACAATGAGCAGTTCTTC
TRBD2,TRBV12-3/TRBV12-4,many,TRBJ2-4,CASSPPGGGAKNIQYF,TGTGCCAGCAGTCCGCCGGGGGGGGGAGCCAAAAACATTCAGTACTTC
NA,TRBV5-1,many,TRBJ2-2,CASSVVGDAGELFF,TGCGCCAGCAGCGTCGTGGGGGACGCCGGGGAGCTGTTTTTT
TRBD1,TRBV27,NA,TRBJ1-2,CASRPGQDYGYTF,TGTGCCAGCAGACCGGGACAGGACTATGGCTACACCTTC
TRBD2,TRBV9,many,TRBJ2-2,CASRPATSRTGELFF,TGTGCCAGCAGACCGGCGACTAGCCGCACCGGGGAGCTGTTTTTT
NA,TRBV5-1,NA,TRBJ1-3,CASSQQSGNTIYF,TGCGCCAGCAGTCAGCAGTCTGGAAACACCATATATTTT
NA,TRBV2,many,TRBJ2-2,CARGREGVGVTGELFF,TGTGCCAGGGGACGTGAAGGAGTGGGAGTGACCGGGGAGCTGTTTTTT
NA,TRBV28,many,TRBJ1-2,CASSLAWVANYGYTF,TGTGCCAGCAGTTTAGCTTGGGTTGCTAACTATGGCTACACCTTC
TRBD2,TRBV6-2/TRBV6-3,few,TRBJ2-1,CASSYKGSGTYNEQFF,TGTGCCAGCAGTTATAAGGGGAGCGGGACGTACAATGAGCAGTTCTTC
NA,TRBV24-1,NA,TRBJ2-1,CATSDFANNEQFF,TGTGCCACCAGTGATTTCGCAAACAATGAGCAGTTCTTC
NA,TRBV20-1,NA,TRBJ1-5,CSARARSGNQPQHF,TGCAGTGCTAGGGCCCGCAGTGGCAATCAGCCCCAGCATTTT
NA,TRBV7-6,many,TRBJ2-1,CASSLALRSEQFF,TGTGCCAGCAGCTTAGCGCTCAGGTCTGAGCAGTTCTTC
TRBD1,TRBV5-1,once,TRBJ2-7,CASSSGTGGPEQYF,TGCGCCAGCAGCTCAGGGACAGGGGGGCCCGAGCAGTACTTC
NA,TRBV19,NA,TRBJ2-3,CASSIGRSRDTQYF,TGTGCCAGTAGTATAGGGAGGAGTAGAGATACGCAGTATTTT
TRBD1,TRBV9,NA,TRBJ2-1,CASRGGQGDEQFF,TGTGCCAGCCGCGGGGGACAGGGGGATGAGCAGTTCTTC
NA,TRBV9,many,TRBJ1-2,CASSAPIDYGYTF,TGTGCCAGCAGCGCCCCTATCGACTATGGCTACACCTTC
TRBD2,TRBV7-9,many,TRBJ2-7,CASSPPSGDYEQYF,TGTGCCAGCAGCCCTCCTAGCGGAGACTACGAGCAGTACTTC
TRBD2,TRBV7-2,many,TRBJ2-5,CASSLVLAAQETQYF,TGTGCCAGCAGCTTAGTTCTAGCGGCACAAGAGACCCAGTACTTC
NA,TRBV11-2,many,TRBJ2-7,CASSFMTLYEQYF,TGTGCCAGCAGCTTCATGACTCTCTACGAGCAGTACTTC
NA,TRBV4-1,NA,TRBJ2-7,CASSESLWGRQYF,TGCGCCAGCAGCGAGAGTCTGTGGGGTCGGCAGTACTTC
NA,TRBV30,NA,TRBJ1-3,CAWSVGGLSGNTIYF,TGTGCCTGGAGTGTAGGCGGCCTCTCTGGAAACACCATATATTTT